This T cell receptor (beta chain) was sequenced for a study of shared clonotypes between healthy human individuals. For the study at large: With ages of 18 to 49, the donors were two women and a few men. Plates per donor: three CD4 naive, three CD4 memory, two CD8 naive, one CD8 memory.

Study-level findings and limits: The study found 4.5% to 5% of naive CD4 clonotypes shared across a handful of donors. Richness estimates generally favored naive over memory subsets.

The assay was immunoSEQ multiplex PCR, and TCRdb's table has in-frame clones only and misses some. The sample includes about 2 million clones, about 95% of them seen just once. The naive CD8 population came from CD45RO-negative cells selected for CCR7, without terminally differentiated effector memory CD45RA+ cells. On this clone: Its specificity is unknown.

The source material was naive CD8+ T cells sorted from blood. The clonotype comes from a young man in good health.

The CDR3 DNA reads TGCGCCAGCAGCCCCCGCGGTCCAGCGTTGTACGAGCAGTACTTC. It encodes CASSPRGPALYEQYF. The genes are TRBV4-1 and TRBJ2-7; D remains unclear. V was pared by 4 bases and J by 4 bases, with 17 bases between. The CDR3 has 15 amino acids. Germline lookup yields CDR1 MGHRA and CDR2 YSYEKL.